This T cell receptor (beta chain) came from a study of blood T cell repertoires in COVID-19. Study as a whole: Nucleic acid was either cDNA or gDNA, and it came from T cells, B-cell-depleted T cells, or PBMCs.

Measured with immunoSEQ multiplex PCR; TCRdb has only the in-frame clones, and not every one. The sample holds hundreds of thousands of clones, 70% to 90% seen once. Two negative PCRs, clearance, or symptom resolution were required of recovered Cohort 3 donors. Specimen: PBMCs or T cells enriched from blood (not recorded which). This TCR came from a man in his forties who had recovered from COVID-19.

The CDR3 DNA reads TGTGCCAGCAGTGATCAGGGGTGGGATACCGGGGAGCTGTTTTTT. This codes for CASSDQGWDTGELFF. J is TRBJ2-2 and V is TRBV2; TRBD1 might be the D (6 bases). V lost 3 bases to trimming and J lost 5 bases, with 13 bases between them. Per germline, CDR1 SNHLY and CDR2 FYNNEI. The CDR3 covers 15 residues.